The clone carrying this TCR beta chain has a count of ten or more. Its cognate antigen is unknown. Assay: immunoSEQ multiplex PCR; the TCRdb copy retains only in-frame clones and omits some. Here the sample spans approximately 740,000 clones, under 80% being singletons. This record belongs to a study of shared clonotypes between healthy human individuals. Study overall: Per-donor plates numbered three CD4 naive, three CD4 memory, two CD8 naive and one CD8 memory. Study results and limitations: Incompleteness in sorted-subset sequencing, despite large depth, was shown by rarefaction. Blood was the sole source, and tissue repertoires probably differ.

This CDR3 is built from 13 residues. V dropped 7 bases and J dropped 3 bases, with 12 bases sitting between them. Germline CDR1 and CDR2: WNHNN and SYGVQD (reference sequence). This receptor was taken from a woman aged 25 to 39 in good health. The chain is built from TRBV10-1 and TRBJ1-1; D unresolved. Sequenced input: memory CD4+ T cells sorted from blood. Stated subset: CD45RA-negative fraction. This CDR3 is CASNDPGDTEAFF. CDR3 nucleotide sequence: TGCGCCAGCAATGACCCCGGGGACACTGAAGCTTTCTTT.